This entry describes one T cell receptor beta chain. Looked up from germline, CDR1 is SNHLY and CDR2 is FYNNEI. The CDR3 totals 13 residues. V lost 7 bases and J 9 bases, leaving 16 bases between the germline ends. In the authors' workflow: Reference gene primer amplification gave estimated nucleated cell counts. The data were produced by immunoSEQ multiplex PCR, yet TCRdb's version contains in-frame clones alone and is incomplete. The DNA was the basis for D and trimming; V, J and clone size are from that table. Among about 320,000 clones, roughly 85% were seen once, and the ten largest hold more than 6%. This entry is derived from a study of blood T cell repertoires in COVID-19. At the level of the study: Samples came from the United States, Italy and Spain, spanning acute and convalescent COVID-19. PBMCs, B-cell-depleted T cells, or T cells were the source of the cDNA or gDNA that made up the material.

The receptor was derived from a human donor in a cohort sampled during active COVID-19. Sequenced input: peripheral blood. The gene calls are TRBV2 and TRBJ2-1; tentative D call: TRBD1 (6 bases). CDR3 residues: CASIRDKRVEQFF. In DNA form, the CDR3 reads TGTGCCAGCATCAGGGACAAAAGGGTTGAGCAGTTCTTC.